The T cell receptor beta chain described here comes from a study of graft-versus-host responses after intestinal transplantation (dated by TCRdb to the early 2020s). In terms of the full investigation: Recipients received multivisceral, liver-intestinal, or isolated intestinal transplants. A peak of at least 4% donor T cells among recipient peripheral blood mononuclear cells was the definition used for donor T cell macrochimerism. Rather than going through the commercial service, samples from a few later patients were sequenced in-house on an Illumina MiSeq and processed with MiXCR. After intestinal transplantation, graft-versus-host and host-versus-graft alloreactive T cell clones were followed in the graft, circulation and bone marrow using bulk TCR-beta CDR3 sequencing. Every recipient was given anti-thymocyte globulin induction, then maintenance tacrolimus and steroids for roughly 3 years. Alloreactive clones were identified by sequencing pre-transplant mixed lymphocyte reaction products and comparing them with unstimulated pre-transplant donor and recipient T cells. The cohort enrolled 24 intestinal transplant recipients, one of whom was a retransplant, and a few patients without pretransplant specimens were excluded. Beyond this particular receptor, the publication reports: The relatively low number and heterogeneity of intestinal transplant patients limited the conclusions. Early after transplant, peak levels of circulating GvH clones were found to be associated with declines in HvG clones. GvH clones were detected in recipient bone marrow, and some appeared earlier in ileal mucosa or blood, consistent with an intestinal mucosal origin. Patients with donor T cell macrochimerism had high GvH to HvG T cell clonal ratios in their allografts.

Blood samples were collected up to 4 times in the first month after transplant and then at least monthly when available. On this clone: Its antigen is still unknown. Qualities for individual bases were not recorded, and no much larger clone is one base off.

The method behind the library was the immunoSEQ multiplex PCR assay. Adaptive Biotechnologies carried out high-throughput TCR-beta CDR3 sequencing of genomic DNA for most patients. In the original analysis: TCR sequencing data for 15 to 20 patients were retrieved from Adaptive's ImmunoSEQ software; a few other patients were processed with MiXCR and VDJtools. CDR3 nucleotide sequences shared between donor and recipient were removed because the origin of such sequences could not be assigned. At least 2-fold expansion over unstimulated cells and a minimum CFSE-low frequency of 0.002% (template counts) or 0.001% (read counts) were required for clones to be classified as alloreactive. Clones were considered mappable if detected in sequenced pre-transplant spleen, lymph node, or MLR CFSE-low populations of the donor or recipient. The cumulative frequency of alloreactive clones was calculated as a percentage of all sequences, weighted by copy number. As stored in TCRdb, this immuneACCESS dataset retains in-frame rearrangements with V and J assigned. A fraction of the clones does not appear; measured against another copy, unresolved V genes explain less than half of the discrepancy, and the remainder lacks a known reason. That table is the source of V, J and clone size, and D and trimming were worked out from the DNA. The sample data list about 77,000 clones, and 92% of these were observed just once. Roughly 0.66% of the sample comes from the top ten.

Specimen: PBMCs, collected 98 days after intestinal transplantation. The receptor was isolated from a human patient who received an intestinal transplant, so some T cells may come from the graft donor.

The bases read TGTGCCAGCAGTTTGGGGACAGCAAATGAAAAACTGTTTTTT. Its protein is CASSLGTANEKLFF. The rearranged segments are TRBV27 and TRBJ1-4; a stretch of 7 junction bases matches TRBD1. Including cysteine and phenylalanine, the CDR3 has 14 amino acids. CDR3 DNA is the only sequence kept; it has 42 bases, read in frame from the first base. CDR1 and CDR2 were assigned from the germline V gene (reference sequence) as MNHEY and SMNVEV. V trim: 3 bases; J trim: 5 bases; unmatched bases: 3.